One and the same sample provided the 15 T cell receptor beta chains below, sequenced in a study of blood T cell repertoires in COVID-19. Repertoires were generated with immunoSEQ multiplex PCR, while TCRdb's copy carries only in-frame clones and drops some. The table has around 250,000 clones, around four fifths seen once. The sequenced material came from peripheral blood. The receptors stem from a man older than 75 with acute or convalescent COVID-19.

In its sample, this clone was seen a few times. CDR3 loop: CASSFGGRGNQPQHF. In nucleotides, the CDR3 is TGTGCCAGCAGCTTTGGGGGCAGGGGGAATCAGCCCCAGCATTTT. The rearrangement uses TRBV5-8 and TRBJ1-5; 7 bases are shared with TRBD1. This CDR3 has 15 amino acids. Trimming removed 2 bases from V and 4 bases from J; junction bases left unmatched: 6. From germline, CDR1 is SGHTS and CDR2 YDEGEE.

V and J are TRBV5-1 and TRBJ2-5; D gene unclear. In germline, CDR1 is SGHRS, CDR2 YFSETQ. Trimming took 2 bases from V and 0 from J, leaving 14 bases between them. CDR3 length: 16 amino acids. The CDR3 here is CASSFGPFVDQETQYF. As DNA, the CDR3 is TGCGCCAGCAGCTTTGGCCCCTTTGTTGACCAAGAGACCCAGTACTTC. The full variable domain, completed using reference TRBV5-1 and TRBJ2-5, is KAGVTQTPRYLIKTRGQQVTLSCSPISGHRSVSWYQQTPGQGLQFLFEYFSETQRNKGNFPGRFSGRQFSNSRSEMNVSTLELGDSALYLCASSFGPFVDQETQYFGPGTRLLVL.

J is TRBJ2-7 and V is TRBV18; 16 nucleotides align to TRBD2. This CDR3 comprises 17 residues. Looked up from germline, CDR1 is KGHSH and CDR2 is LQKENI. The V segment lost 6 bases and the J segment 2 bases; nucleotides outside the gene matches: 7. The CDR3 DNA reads TGTGCCAGCTCCCCGGGACTAGCGGGAGGGAATGCCTACGAGCAGTACTTC. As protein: CASSPGLAGGNAYEQYF.

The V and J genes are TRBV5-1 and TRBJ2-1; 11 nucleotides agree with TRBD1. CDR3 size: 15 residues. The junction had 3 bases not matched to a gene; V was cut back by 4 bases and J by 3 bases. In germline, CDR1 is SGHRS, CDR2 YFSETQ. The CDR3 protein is CASSDGTGGYNEQFF. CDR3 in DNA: TGCGCCAGCAGCGACGGGACAGGGGGCTACAATGAGCAGTTCTTC.

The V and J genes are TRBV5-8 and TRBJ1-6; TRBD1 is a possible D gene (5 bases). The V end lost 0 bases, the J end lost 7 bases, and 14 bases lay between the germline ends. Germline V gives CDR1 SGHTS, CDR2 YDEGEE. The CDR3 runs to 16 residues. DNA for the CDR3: TGTGCCAGCAGCTTGGTTAGTGGGGCTCGAAATTCACCCCTCCACTTT. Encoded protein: CASSLVSGARNSPLHF.

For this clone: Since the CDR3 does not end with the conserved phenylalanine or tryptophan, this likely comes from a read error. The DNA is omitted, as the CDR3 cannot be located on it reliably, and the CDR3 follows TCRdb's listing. CDR3 sequence: CSERFRVTLL. The chain uses TRBV29-1 and TRBJ1-2; TRBD1, as called in the table, went unchecked against the DNA. Germline CDR1 is SQVTM and CDR2 is ANQGSEA. The CDR3 sequence runs 10 residues, both termini included.

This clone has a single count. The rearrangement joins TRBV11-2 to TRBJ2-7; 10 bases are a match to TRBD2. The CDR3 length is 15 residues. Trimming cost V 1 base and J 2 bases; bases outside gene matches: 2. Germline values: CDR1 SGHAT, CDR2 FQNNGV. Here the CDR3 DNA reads TGTGCCAGCAGCTTAGCTAGCGGGGGAACCTACGAGCAGTACTTC. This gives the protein CASSLASGGTYEQYF. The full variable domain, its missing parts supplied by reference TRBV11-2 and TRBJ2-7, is EAGVAQSPRYKIIEKRQSVAFWCNPISGHATLYWYQQILGQGPKLLIQFQNNGVVDDSQLPKDRFSAERLKGVDSTLKIQPAKLEDSAVYLCASSLASGGTYEQYFGPGTRLTVT.

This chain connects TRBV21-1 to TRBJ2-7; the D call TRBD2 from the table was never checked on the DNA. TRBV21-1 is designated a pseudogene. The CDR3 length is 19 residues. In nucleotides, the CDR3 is TGTGCCAGCAGCCCATTCGCTAGCGGGAGAAGCCCGAGCTCCTACGAGCAGTACTTC. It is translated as CASSPFASGRSPSSYEQYF.

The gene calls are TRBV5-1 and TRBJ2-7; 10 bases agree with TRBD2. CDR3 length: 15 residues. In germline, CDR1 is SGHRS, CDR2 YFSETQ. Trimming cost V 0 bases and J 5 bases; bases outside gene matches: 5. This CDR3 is CASSLVGLAGDEQYF. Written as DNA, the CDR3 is TGCGCCAGCAGCTTGGTCGGGCTAGCGGGAGACGAGCAGTACTTC.

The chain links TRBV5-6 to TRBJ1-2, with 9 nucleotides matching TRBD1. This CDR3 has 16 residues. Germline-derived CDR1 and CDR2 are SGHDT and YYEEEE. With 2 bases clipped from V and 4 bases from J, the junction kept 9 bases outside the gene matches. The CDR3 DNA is TGTGCCAGCAGCTTTGGTAGGGACAGGGAAGTCTATGGCTACACCTTC. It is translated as CASSFGRDREVYGYTF.

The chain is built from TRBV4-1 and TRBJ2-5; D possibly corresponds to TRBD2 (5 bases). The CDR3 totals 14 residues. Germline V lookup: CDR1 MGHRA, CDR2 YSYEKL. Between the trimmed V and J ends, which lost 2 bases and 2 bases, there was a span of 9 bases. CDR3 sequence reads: CASSQRPGQETQYF. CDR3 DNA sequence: TGCGCCAGCAGCCAACGACCGGGGCAAGAGACCCAGTACTTC.

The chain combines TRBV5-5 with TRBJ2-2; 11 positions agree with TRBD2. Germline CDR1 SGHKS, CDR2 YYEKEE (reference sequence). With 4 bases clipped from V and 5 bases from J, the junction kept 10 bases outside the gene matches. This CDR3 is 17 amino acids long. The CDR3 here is CASSPWLAGGRTGELFF. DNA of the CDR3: TGTGCCAGCAGCCCCTGGTTAGCGGGGGGGCGGACCGGGGAGCTGTTTTTT. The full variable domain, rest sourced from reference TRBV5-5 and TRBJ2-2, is DAGVTQSPTHLIKTRGQQVTLRCSPISGHKSVSWYQQVLGQGPQFIFQYYEKEERGRGNFPDRFSARQFPNYSSELNVNALLLGDSALYLCASSPWLAGGRTGELFFGEGSRLTVL.

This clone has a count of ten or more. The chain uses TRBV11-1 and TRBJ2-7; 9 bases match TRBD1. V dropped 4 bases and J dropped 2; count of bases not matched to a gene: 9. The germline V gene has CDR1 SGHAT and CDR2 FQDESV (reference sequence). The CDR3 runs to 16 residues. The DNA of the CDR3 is TGTGCCAGCAGCTCGTCCCGGGACAGGGCTCCCTACGAGCAGTACTTC. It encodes CASSSSRDRAPYEQYF.

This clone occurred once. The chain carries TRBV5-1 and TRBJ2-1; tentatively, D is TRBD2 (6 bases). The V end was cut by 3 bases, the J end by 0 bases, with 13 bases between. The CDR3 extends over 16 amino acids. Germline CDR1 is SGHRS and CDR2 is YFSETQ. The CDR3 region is CASSSAGPSSYNEQFF. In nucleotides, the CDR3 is TGCGCCAGCAGCTCGGCGGGACCGAGCTCCTACAATGAGCAGTTCTTC.

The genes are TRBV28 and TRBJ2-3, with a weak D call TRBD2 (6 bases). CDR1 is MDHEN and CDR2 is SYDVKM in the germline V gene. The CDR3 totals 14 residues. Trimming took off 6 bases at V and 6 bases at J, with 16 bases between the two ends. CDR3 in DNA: TGTGCCAGCAGCCCCGAGGAGGGCAGGGATACGCAGTATTTT. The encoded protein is CASSPEEGRDTQYF.